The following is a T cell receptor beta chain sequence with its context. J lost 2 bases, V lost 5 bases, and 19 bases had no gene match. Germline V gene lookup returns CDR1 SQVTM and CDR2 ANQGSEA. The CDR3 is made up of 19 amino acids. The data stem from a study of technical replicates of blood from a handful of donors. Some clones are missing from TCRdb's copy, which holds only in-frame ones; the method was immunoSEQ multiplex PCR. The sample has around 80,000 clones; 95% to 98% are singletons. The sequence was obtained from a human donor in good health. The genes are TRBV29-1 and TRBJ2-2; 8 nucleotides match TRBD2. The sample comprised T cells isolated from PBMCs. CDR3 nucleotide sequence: TGCAGCGTTCCCTGGCTGGGACTAGTAATAGCCCCCAACACCGGGGAGCTGTTTTTT. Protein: CSVPWLGLVIAPNTGELFF.